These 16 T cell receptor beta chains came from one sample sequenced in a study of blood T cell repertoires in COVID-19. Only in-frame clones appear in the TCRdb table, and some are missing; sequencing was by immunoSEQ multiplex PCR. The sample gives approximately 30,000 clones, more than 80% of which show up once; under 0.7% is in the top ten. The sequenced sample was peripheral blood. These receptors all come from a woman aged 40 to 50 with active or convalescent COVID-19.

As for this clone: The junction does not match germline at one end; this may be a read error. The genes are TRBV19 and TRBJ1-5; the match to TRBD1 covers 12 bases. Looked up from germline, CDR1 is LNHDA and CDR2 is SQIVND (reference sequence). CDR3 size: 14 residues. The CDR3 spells CASSGTGGKQPQHF. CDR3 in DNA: TGTGCCAGTAGTGGGACAGGGGGCAAGCAGCCCCAGCATTTT.

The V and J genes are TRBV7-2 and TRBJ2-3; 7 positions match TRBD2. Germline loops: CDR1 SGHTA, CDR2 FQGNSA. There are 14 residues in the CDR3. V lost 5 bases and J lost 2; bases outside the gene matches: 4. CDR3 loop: CASSGGGYTDTQYF. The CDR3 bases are TGTGCCAGCAGCGGGGGGGGGTACACAGATACGCAGTATTTT.

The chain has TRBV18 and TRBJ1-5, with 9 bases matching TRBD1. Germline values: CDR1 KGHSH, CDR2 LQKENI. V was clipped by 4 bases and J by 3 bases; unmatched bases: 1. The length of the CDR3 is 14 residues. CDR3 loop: CASSRTGDNQPQHF. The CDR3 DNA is TGTGCCAGCTCACGGACAGGGGACAATCAGCCCCAGCATTTT.

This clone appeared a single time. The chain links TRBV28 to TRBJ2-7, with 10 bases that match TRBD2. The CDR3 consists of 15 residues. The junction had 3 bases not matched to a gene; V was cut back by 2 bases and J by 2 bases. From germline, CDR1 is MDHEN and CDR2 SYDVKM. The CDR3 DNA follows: TGTGCCAGCAGTTTAAGGACTAGCGGAACCTACGAGCAGTACTTC. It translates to CASSLRTSGTYEQYF.

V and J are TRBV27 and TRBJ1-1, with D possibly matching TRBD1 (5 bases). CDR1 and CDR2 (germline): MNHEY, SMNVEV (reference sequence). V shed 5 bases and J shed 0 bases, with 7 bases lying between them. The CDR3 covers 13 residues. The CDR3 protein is CASSAGLNTEAFF. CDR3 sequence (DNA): TGTGCCAGCAGTGCGGGGCTGAACACTGAAGCTTTCTTT.

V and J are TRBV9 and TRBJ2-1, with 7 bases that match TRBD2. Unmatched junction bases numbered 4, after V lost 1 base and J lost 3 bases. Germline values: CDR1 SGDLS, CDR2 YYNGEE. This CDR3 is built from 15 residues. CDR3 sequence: CASSVLQRGYNEQFF. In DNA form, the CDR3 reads TGTGCCAGCAGCGTACTCCAGCGGGGCTACAATGAGCAGTTCTTC.

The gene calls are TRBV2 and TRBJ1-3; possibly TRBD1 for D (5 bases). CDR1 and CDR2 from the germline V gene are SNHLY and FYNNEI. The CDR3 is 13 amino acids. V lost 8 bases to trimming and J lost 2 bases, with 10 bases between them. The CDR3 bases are TGTGCCAGCTTTACGGGGGCTGGAAACACCATATATTTT. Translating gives CASFTGAGNTIYF.

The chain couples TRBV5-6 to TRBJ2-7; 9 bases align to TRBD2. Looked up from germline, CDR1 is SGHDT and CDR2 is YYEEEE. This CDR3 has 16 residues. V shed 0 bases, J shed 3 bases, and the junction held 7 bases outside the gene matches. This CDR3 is CASSLVDSGRGYEQYF. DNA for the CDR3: TGTGCCAGCAGCTTGGTAGATAGCGGGAGAGGCTACGAGCAGTACTTC.

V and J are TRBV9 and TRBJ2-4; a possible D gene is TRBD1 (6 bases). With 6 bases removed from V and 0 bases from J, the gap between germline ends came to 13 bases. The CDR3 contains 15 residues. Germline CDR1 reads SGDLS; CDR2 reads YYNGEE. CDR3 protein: CASTQGPLAKNIQYF. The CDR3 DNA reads TGTGCCAGCACGCAGGGGCCTCTAGCCAAAAACATTCAGTACTTC.

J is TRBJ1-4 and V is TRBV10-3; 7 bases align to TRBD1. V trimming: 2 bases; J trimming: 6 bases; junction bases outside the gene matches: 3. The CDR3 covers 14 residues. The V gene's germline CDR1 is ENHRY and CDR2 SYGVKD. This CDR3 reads CAISEEGADEKLFF. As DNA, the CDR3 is TGTGCCATCAGTGAGGAGGGGGCGGATGAAAAACTGTTTTTT.

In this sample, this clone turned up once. CDR3 residues: CASSVGAGNSGNTIYF. The CDR3 DNA is TGTGCCAGCAGCGTAGGGGCCGGTAACTCTGGAAACACCATATATTTT. V usage is TRBV9 and J usage is TRBJ1-3, with D unresolved. The ends were cut back, 0 bases at V and 0 bases at J, with 10 bases in the middle. Per germline, CDR1 SGDLS and CDR2 YYNGEE. The CDR3 runs 16 residues.

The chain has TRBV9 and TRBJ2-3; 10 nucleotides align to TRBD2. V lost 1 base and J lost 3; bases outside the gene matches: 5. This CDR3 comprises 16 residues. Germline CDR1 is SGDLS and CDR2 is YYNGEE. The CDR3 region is CASSVTAGGPTDTQYF. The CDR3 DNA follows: TGTGCCAGCAGCGTAACAGCGGGAGGGCCTACAGATACGCAGTATTTT.

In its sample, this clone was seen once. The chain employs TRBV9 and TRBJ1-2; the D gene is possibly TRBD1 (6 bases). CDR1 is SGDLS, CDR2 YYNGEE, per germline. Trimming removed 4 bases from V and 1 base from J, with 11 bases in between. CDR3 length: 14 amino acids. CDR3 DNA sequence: TGTGCCAGCAGCAGGACAGAGAATAACTATGGCTACACCTTC. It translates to CASSRTENNYGYTF.

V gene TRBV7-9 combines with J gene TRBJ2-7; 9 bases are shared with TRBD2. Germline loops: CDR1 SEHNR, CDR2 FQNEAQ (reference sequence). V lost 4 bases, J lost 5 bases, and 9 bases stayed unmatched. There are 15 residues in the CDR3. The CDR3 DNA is TGTGCCAGCAGCTCAGATAGCGGGAGCAGGAACGAGCAGTACTTC. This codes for CASSSDSGSRNEQYF.

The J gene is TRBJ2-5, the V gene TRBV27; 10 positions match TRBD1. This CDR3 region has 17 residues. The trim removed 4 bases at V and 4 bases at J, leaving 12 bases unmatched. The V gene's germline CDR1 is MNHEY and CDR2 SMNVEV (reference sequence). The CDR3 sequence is CASSSPAGTGAGETQYF. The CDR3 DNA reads TGTGCCAGCAGTTCCCCAGCCGGGACAGGGGCGGGAGAGACCCAGTACTTC.

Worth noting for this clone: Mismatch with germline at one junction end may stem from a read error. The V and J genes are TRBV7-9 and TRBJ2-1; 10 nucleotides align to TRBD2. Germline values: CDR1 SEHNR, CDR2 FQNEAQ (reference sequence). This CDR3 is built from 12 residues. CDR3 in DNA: TGTGCCAGCAGCTTAAGTAGCGGGAGGACGATCTTC. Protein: CASSLSSGRTIF.